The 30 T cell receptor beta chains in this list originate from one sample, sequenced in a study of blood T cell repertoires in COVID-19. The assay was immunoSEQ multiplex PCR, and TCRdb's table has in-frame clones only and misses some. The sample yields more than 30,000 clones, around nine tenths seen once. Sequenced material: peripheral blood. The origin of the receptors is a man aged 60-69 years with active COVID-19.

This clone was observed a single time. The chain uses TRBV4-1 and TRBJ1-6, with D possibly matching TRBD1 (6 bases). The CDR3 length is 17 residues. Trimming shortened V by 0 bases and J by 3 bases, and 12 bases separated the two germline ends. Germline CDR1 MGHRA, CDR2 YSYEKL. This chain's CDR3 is CASSQDETGNYNSPLHF. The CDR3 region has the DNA TGCGCCAGCAGCCAAGATGAAACAGGGAACTATAATTCACCCCTCCACTTT.

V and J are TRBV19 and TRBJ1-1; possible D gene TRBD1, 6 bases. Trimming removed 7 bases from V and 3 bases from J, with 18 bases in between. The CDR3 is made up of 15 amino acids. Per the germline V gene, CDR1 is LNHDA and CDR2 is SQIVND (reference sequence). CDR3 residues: CASNHRAPAYTEAFF. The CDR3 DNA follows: TGTGCCAGTAACCACAGGGCTCCAGCTTACACTGAAGCTTTCTTT.

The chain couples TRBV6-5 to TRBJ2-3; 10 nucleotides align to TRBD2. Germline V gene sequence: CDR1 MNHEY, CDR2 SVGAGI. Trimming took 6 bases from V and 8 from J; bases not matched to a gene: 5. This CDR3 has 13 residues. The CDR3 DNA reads TGTGCCAGCAGCCCGGCTAGCGGGAGTACGCAGTATTTT. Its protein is CASSPASGSTQYF.

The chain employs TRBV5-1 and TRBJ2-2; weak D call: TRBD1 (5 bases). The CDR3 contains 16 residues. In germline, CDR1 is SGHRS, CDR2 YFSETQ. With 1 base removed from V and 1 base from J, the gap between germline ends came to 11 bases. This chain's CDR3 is CASSLNGQGNTGELFF. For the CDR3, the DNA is TGCGCCAGCAGCTTGAATGGACAAGGGAACACCGGGGAGCTGTTTTTT. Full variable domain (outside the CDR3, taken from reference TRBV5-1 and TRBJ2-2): KAGVTQTPRYLIKTRGQQVTLSCSPISGHRSVSWYQQTPGQGLQFLFEYFSETQRNKGNFPGRFSGRQFSNSRSEMNVSTLELGDSALYLCASSLNGQGNTGELFFGEGSRLTVL.

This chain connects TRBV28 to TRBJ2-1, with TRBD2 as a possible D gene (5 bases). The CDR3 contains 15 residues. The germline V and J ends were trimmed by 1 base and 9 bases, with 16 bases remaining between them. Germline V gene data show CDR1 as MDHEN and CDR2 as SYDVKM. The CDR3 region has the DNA TGTGCCAGCAGTTTATTTGTCAATAACCGGGGTGAGCAGTTCTTC. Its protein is CASSLFVNNRGEQFF.

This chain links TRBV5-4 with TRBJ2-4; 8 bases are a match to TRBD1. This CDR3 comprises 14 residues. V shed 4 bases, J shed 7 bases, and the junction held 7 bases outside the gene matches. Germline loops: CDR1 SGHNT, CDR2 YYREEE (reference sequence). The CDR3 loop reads CASSPGQGTNIQYF. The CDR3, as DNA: TGTGCCAGCAGCCCAGGACAGGGTACGAACATTCAGTACTTC.

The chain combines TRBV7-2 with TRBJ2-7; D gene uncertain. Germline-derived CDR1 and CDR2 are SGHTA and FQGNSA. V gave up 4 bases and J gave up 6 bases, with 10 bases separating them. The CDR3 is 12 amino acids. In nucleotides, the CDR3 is TGTGCCAGCAGCTCCCTTTTGAGCGAGCAGTACTTC. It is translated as CASSSLLSEQYF.

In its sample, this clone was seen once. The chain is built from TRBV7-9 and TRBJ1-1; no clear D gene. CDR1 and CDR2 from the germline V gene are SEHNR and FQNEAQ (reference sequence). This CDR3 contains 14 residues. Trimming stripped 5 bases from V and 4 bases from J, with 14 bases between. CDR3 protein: CASSHGSGGTEAFF. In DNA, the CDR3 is TGTGCCAGCAGCCACGGGTCGGGAGGCACTGAAGCTTTCTTT.

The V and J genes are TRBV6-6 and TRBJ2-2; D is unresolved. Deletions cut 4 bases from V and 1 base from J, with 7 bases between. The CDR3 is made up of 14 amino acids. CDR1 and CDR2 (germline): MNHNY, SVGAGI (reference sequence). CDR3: CASSSRKNTGELFF. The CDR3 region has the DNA TGTGCCAGCAGTTCCAGAAAGAACACCGGGGAGCTGTTTTTT.

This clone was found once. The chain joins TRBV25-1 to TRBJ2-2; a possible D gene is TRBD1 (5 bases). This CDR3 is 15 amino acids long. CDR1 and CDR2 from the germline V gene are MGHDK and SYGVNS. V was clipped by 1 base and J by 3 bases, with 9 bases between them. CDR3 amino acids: CASSEWGRHTGELFF. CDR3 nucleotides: TGTGCCAGCAGTGAATGGGGCAGACACACCGGGGAGCTGTTTTTT.

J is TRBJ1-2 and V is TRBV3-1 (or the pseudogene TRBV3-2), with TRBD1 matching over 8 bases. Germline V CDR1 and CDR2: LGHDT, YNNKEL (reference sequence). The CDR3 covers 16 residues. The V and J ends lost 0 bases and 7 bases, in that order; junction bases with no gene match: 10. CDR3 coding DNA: TGTGCCAGCAGCCAAGAATTGGCGGACAGGGCCTCTGGCTACACCTTC. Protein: CASSQELADRASGYTF.

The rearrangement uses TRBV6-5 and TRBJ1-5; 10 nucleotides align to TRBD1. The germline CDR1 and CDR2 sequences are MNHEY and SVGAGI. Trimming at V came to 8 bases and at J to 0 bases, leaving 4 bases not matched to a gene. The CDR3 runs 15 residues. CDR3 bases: TGTGCCAGCGACAGGGGGCGAGGTAGCAATCAGCCCCAGCATTTT. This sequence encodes CASDRGRGSNQPQHF.

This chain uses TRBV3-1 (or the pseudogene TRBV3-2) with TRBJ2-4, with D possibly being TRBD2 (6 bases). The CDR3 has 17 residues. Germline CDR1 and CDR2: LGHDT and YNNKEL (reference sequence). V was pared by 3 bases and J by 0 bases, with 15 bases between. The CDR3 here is CASSQFGLAQAKNIQYF. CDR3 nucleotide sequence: TGTGCCAGCAGCCAGTTTGGTCTAGCGCAAGCCAAAAACATTCAGTACTTC.

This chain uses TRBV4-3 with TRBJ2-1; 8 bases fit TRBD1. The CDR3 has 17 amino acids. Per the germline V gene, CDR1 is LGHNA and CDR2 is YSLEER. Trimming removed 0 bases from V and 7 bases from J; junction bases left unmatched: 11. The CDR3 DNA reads TGCGCCAGCAGCCAAGATTGGGGGGCCGGGACAGGTAATGAGCAGTTCTTC. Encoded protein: CASSQDWGAGTGNEQFF.

CDR3 loop: CATRKRGTGQETQYF. The CDR3 bases are TGTGCCACCAGGAAACGAGGGACAGGACAAGAGACCCAGTACTTC. The chain joins TRBV19 to TRBJ2-5, with TRBD1 identical over 8 bases. V shed 10 bases, J shed 2 bases, and the junction held 12 bases outside the gene matches. Germline assignment: CDR1 LNHDA and CDR2 SQIVND (reference sequence). The CDR3 is 15 residues long.

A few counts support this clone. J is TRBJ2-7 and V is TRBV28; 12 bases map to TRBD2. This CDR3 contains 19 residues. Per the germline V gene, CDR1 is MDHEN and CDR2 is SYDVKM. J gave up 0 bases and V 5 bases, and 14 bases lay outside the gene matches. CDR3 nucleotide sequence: TGTGCCAGCAGTGATCTCCCCGGGACTAGCGGGTTTAGCTCCTACGAGCAGTACTTC. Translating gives CASSDLPGTSGFSSYEQYF.

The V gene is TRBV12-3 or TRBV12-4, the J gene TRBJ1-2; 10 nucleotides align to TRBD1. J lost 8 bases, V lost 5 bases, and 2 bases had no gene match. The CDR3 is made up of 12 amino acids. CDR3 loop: CASSPGQGGYTF. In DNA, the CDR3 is TGTGCCAGCAGTCCGGGACAGGGGGGCTACACCTTC.

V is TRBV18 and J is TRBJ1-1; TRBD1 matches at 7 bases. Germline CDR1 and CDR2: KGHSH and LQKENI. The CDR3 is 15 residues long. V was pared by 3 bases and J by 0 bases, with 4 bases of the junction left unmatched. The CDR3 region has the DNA TGTGCCAGCTCACCTGCGGGACAGATGAACACTGAAGCTTTCTTT. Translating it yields CASSPAGQMNTEAFF.

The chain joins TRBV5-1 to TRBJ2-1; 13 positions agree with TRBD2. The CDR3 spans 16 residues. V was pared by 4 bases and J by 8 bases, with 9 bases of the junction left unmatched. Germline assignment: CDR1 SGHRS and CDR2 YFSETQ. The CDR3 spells CASSPGLAGPSDEQFF. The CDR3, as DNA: TGCGCCAGCAGCCCGGGACTAGCGGGACCCTCGGATGAGCAGTTCTTC.

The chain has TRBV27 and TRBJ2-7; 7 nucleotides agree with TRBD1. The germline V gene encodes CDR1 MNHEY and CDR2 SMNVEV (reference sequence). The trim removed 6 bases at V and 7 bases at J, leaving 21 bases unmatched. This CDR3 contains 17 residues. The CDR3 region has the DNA TGTGCCAGCAGCTCCATCCTGGGAGACAGGGCATTGAGGGAGCAGTACTTC. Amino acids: CASSSILGDRALREQYF.

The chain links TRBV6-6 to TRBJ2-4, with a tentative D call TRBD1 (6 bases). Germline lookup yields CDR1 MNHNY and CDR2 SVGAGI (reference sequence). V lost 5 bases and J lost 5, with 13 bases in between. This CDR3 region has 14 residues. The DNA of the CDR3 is TGTGCCAGCAGTCCCCAGGGGAAACAAAACATTCAGTACTTC. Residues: CASSPQGKQNIQYF.

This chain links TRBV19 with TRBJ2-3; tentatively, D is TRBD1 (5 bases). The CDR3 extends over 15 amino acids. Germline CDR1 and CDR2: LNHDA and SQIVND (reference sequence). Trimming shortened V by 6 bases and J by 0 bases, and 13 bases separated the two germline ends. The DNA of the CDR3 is TGTGCCAGTAGCACGGACATTTCTAGCACAGATACGCAGTATTTT. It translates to CASSTDISSTDTQYF.

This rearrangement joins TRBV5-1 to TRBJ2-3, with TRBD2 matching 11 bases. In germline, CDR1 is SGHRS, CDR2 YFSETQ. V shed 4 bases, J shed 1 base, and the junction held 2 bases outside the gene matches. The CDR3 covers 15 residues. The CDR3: CASSTSGSGTDTQYF. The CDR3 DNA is TGCGCCAGCAGCACTAGCGGGAGCGGCACAGATACGCAGTATTTT.

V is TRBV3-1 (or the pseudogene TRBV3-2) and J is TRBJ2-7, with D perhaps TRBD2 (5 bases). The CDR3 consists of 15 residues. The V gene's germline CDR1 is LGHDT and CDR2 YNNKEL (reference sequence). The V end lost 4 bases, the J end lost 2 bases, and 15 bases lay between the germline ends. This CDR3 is CASSPRVASPYEQYF. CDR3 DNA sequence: TGTGCCAGCAGCCCTCGAGTAGCGTCTCCCTACGAGCAGTACTTC.

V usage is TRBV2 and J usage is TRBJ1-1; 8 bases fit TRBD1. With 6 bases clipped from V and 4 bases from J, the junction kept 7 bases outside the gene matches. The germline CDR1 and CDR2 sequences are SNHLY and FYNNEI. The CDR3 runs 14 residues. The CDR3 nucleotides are TGTGCCAGCAGCACAGGGGGTGCGTTCACTGAAGCTTTCTTT. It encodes CASSTGGAFTEAFF.

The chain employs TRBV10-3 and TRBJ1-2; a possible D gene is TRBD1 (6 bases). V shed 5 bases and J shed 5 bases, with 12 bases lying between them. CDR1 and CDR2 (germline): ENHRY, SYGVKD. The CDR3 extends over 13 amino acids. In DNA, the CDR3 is TGTGCCATCAGTTTACAGGGATGGTATGGCTACACCTTC. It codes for CAISLQGWYGYTF.

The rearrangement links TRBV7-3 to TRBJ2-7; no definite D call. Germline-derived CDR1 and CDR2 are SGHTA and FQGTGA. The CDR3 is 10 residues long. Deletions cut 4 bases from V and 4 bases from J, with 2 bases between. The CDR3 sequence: CASSSYEQYF. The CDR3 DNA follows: TGTGCCAGCAGCTCGTACGAGCAGTACTTC. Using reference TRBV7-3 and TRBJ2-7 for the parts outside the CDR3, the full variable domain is GAGVSQTPSNKVTEKGKYVELRCDPISGHTALYWYRQSLGQGPEFLIYFQGTGAADDSGLPNDRFFAVRPEGSVSTLKIQRTERGDSAVYLCASSSYEQYFGPGTRLTVT.

The CDR3, as DNA: TGTGCCAGCAGCTTAGGGCTTCAAGAGACCCAGTACTTC. Protein sequence: CASSLGLQETQYF. V usage is TRBV7-8 and J usage is TRBJ2-5, with D hard to call. The CDR3 is 13 residues long. Germline V gene data show CDR1 as SGHVS and CDR2 as FQNEAQ. Between the trimmed V and J ends, which lost 1 base and 2 bases, there was a span of 5 bases.

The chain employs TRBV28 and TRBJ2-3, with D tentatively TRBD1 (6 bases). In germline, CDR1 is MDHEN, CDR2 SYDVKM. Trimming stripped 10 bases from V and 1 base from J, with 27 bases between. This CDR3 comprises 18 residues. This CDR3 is CATNREWGAAHGTDTQYF. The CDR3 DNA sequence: TGTGCCACCAACAGGGAGTGGGGCGCGGCTCATGGCACAGATACGCAGTATTTT.

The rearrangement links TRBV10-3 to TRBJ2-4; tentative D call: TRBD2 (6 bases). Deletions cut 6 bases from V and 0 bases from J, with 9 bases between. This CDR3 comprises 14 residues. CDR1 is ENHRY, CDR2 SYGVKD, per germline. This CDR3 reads CAISPGRAKNIQYF. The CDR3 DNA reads TGTGCCATCAGCCCCGGGAGAGCCAAAAACATTCAGTACTTC.